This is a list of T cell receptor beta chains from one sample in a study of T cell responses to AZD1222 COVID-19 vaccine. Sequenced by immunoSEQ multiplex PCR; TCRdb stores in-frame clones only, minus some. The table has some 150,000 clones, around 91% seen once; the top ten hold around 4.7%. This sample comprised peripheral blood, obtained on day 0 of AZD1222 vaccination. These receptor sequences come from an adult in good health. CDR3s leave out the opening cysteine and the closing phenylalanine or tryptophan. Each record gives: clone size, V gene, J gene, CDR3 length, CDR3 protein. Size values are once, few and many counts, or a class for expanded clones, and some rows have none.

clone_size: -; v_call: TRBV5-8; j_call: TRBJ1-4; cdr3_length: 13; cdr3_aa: ASSFQTGLNEKLF
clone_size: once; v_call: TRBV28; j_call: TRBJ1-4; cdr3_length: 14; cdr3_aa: ASSLYSGQGAEKLF
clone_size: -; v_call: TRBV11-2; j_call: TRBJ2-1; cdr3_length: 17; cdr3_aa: ASSTIRGVIAGAMYEQF
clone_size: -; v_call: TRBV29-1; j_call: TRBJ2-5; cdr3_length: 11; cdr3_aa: SVDLLSGETQY
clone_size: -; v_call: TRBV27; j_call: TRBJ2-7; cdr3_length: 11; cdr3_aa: ASSLSRAGEQY
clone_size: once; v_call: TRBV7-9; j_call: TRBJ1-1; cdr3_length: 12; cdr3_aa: ASSLGRVGTEAF
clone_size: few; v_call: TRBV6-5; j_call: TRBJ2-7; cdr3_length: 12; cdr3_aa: ASSRDRSSYEQY
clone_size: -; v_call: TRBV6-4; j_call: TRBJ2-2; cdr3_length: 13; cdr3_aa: ASSPDLTNTGELF
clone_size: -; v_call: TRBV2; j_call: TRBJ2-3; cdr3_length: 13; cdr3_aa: ASSSNRGRTDTQY
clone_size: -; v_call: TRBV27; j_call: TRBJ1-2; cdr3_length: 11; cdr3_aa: ASSLSPVYGYT
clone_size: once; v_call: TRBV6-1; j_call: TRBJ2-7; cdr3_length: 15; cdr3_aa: ASSEAVLAGISYEQY
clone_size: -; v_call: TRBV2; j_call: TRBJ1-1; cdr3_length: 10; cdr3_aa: ASGEETGGAF
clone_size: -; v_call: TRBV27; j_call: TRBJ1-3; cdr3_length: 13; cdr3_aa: ASSLRGISGNTIY
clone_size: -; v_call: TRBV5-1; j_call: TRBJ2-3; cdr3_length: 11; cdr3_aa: ASSLSPLDTQY
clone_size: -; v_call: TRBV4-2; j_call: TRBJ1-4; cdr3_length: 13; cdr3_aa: ASSVPARTNEKLF
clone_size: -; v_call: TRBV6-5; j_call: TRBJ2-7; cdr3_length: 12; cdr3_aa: ASRPDSPSSEQY
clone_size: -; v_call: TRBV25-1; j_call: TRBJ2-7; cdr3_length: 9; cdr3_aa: GTGSAYEQY
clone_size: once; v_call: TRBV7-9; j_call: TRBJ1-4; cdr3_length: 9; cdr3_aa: AIQMDEKLF
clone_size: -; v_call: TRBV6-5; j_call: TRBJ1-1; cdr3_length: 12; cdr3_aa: ASGVFIGVDEAF
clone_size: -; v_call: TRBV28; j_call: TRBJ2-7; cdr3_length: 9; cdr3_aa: ASRLLYEQY
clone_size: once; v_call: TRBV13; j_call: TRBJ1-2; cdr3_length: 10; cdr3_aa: ASSSQTYGYT
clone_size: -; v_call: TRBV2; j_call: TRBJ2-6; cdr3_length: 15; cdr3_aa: ASIPGTAVSGANVLT
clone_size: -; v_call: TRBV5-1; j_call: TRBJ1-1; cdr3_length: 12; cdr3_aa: ASSLATVRTEAF
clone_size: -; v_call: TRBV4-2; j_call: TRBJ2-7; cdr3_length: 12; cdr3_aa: ASSQDSGSYEQY
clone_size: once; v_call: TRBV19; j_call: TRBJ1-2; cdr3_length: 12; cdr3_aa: ASSIASGSLGYT
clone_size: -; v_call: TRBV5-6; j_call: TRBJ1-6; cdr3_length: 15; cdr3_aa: ASSDRQGVHNNSPLH
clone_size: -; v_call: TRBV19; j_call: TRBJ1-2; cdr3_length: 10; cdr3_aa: ASTNRAYGYT
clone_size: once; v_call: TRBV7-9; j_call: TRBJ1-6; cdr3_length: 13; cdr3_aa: ASSSRTGTDSPLH
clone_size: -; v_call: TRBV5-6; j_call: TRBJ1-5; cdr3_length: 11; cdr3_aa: ASSYGTNQPQH
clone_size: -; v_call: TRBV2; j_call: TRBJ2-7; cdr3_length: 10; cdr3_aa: ASRPDRGEQY
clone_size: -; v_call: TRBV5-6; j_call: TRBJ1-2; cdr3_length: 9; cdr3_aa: ASSLNGGYT
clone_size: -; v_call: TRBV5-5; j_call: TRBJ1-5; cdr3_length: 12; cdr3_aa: ASSQTGSNQPQH
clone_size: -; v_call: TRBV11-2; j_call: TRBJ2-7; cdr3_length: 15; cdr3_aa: ASSSPRGGSSSYEQY
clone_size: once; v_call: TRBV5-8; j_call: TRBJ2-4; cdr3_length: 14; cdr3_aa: ASSFSTGKTKNIQY
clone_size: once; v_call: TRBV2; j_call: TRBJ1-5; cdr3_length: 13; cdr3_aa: ASSETGEVFQPQH
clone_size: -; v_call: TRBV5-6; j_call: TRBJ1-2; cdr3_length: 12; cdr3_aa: ASSLYDRYYGYT
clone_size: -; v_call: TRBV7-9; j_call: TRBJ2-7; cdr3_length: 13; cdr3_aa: ASSRGNGVSYEQY
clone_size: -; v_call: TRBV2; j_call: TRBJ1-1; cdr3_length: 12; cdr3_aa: ASSEENGNTEAF
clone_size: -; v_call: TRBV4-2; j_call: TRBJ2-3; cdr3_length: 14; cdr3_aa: ASSLSLSGSTDTQY
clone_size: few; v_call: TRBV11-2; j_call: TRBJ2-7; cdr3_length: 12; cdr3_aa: ASSSRVSEGEQY
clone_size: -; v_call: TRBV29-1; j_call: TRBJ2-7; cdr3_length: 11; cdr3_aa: SVEEGTGVEQY
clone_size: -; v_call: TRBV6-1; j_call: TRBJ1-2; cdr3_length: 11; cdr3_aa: ASSETQGYGYT
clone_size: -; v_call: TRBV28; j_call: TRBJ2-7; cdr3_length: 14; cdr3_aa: ASSSEGQTLRAVVH
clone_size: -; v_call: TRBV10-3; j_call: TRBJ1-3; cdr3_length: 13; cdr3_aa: AISEEPNSGNTIY
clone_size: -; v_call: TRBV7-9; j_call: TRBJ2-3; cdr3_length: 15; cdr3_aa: ASSLVASGVGTDTQY
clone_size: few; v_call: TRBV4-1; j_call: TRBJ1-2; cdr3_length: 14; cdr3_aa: ASSQDQTGLPYGYT
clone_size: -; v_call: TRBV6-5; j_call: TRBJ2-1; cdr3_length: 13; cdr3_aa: ASTSRGQSYNEQF
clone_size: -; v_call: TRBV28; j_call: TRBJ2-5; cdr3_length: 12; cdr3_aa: ASSLSAVQETQY